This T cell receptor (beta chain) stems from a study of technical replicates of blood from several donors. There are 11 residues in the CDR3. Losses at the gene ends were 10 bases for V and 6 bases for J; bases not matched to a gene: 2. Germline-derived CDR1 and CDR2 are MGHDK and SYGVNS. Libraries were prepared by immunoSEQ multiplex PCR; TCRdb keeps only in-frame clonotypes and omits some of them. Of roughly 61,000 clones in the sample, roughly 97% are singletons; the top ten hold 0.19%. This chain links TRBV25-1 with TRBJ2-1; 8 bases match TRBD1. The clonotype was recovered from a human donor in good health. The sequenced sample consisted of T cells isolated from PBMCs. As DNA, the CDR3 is TGTGCCATCGACAGGGGCAATGAGCAGTTCTTC. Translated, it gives CAIDRGNEQFF.